The 22 T cell receptor beta chains below come from one sample, sequenced in a study of CD8 T cells in ankylosing spondylitis. TCRdb called the 5' RACE reads again in MiXCR, with one record for every CDR3 protein. Among about 240,000 distinct CDR3 sequences listed, 8% to 9.5% were seen once. The sample was blood, either unsorted or a sorted T cell fraction (not recorded which). The receptors come from a male donor with ankylosing spondylitis or in good health (not recorded which).

This clonotype occurred many times. J is TRBJ2-1 and V is TRBV5-1; TRBD2 aligns across 7 bases. V was pared by 0 bases and J by 0 bases, with 6 bases of the junction left unmatched. Per germline, CDR1 SGHRS and CDR2 YFSETQ. The CDR3 has 17 residues. CDR3 in amino acids: CASSLEPAGISYNEQFF. CDR3 nucleotides: TGCGCCAGCAGCTTGGAACCAGCGGGAATCTCCTACAATGAGCAGTTCTTC.

This clonotype has ten or more counts. The V call is TRBV4-1, the J call TRBJ2-1, with 8 bases matching TRBD2. V gave up 4 bases and J gave up 6 bases; unmatched junction bases: 8. This CDR3 comprises 15 residues. CDR1 and CDR2 (germline): MGHRA, YSYEKL. The DNA of the CDR3 is TGCGCCAGCAGCCTCCTCGAAGGGACTAGCAATGAGCAGTTCTTC. Encoded protein: CASSLLEGTSNEQFF.

This clonotype appeared many times. V is TRBV7-2 and J is TRBJ1-1; D not certain. The V and J ends lost 4 bases and 1 base respectively, with 10 bases between them. The CDR3 consists of 14 residues. Germline CDR1 reads SGHTA; CDR2 reads FQGNSA. CDR3 protein: CASSSPTGNTEAFF. The CDR3 coding sequence is TGTGCCAGCAGCTCCCCGACGGGGAACACTGAAGCTTTCTTT.

This clonotype has more than one count but fewer than ten. V and J are TRBV21-1 and TRBJ1-5; the D call in the table, TRBD1, was not verified against the DNA. TRBV21-1 has pseudogene status. The CDR3 totals 17 residues. As DNA, the CDR3 is TGTGCCAGCAGCAAAGATGCAGGGGGCCACAGCAATCAGCCCCAGCATTTT. Residues: CASSKDAGGHSNQPQHF.

This clonotype was picked up a small number of times. A much larger clone sits a single nucleotide away, making a read error possible. The CDR3 region has the DNA TGTGCCAGCAGCTTATCCAAGAACTATGGCTACACCTTC. Amino acids: CASSLSKNYGYTF. The chain has TRBV7-8 and TRBJ1-2; no reliable D call. This CDR3 comprises 13 residues. With 2 bases removed from V and 2 bases from J, the gap between germline ends came to 6 bases. Germline V lookup: CDR1 SGHVS, CDR2 FQNEAQ.

This clonotype was counted only a few times. The V gene is TRBV11-2, the J gene TRBJ2-5; D perhaps matches TRBD1 (5 bases). The V gene lost 0 bases and the J gene lost 2 bases, with 10 bases spanning the gap. CDR1 is SGHAT, CDR2 FQNNGV, per germline. The CDR3 sequence is 15 residues long. CDR3 DNA sequence: TGTGCCAGCAGCTTAGATTGGGGCGAGCAAGAGACCCAGTACTTC. Translated: CASSLDWGEQETQYF.

The J gene is TRBJ2-7, the V gene TRBV11-2; D call uncertain. This CDR3 spans 10 amino acids. Trimming left V 5 bases short and J 9 bases short, with 8 bases between. Germline V gene lookup returns CDR1 SGHAT and CDR2 FQNNGV. In DNA form, the CDR3 reads TGTGCCAGCAGCACCGACCGGCAGTACTTC. It yields the protein CASSTDRQYF.

This clonotype has ten or more counts. This chain joins TRBV12-3 or TRBV12-4 and TRBJ2-5, with 11 bases that match TRBD2. The CDR3 runs to 18 residues. The V segment lost 5 bases and the J segment 2 bases; nucleotides outside the gene matches: 13. The CDR3: CASSPRTSGLEPQETQYF. The CDR3 DNA is TGTGCCAGCAGTCCCCGGACTAGCGGGTTAGAACCTCAAGAGACCCAGTACTTC.

This chain uses TRBV18 with TRBJ2-7, with D tentatively TRBD2 (6 bases). Germline V CDR1 and CDR2: KGHSH, LQKENI. The length of the CDR3 is 15 residues. The ends were cut back, 0 bases at V and 4 bases at J, with 13 bases in the middle. CDR3 sequence: CASSPPGGRGYEQYF. CDR3 nucleotide sequence: TGTGCCAGCTCACCACCCGGGGGAAGGGGTTACGAGCAGTACTTC.

In this sample, this clonotype turned up many times. The CDR3 nucleotides read TGTGCCAGCAGACCCGGGACAGGGCCATTCAATGAGCAGTTCTTC. The encoded protein is CASRPGTGPFNEQFF. The V and J genes are TRBV3-1 and TRBJ2-1; 9 bases map to TRBD1. J was trimmed by 6 bases and V by 6 bases; bases with no gene match: 9. The length of the CDR3 is 15 residues. Germline V gene sequence: CDR1 LGHDT, CDR2 YNNKEL (reference sequence).

This clonotype was counted many times. This chain links TRBV29-1 with TRBJ2-7; D uncertain. Trimming stripped 5 bases from V and 2 bases from J, with 16 bases between. This CDR3 spans 14 amino acids. CDR1 is SQVTM, CDR2 ANQGSEA, per germline. This CDR3 is CSVSTPPGTYEQYF. Written as DNA, the CDR3 is TGCAGCGTTTCTACACCCCCCGGAACCTACGAGCAGTACTTC.

Ten or more counts support this clonotype. V gene TRBV27 combines with J gene TRBJ2-2; D remains ambiguous. The CDR3 has 15 residues. The V end lost 3 bases, the J end lost 5 bases, and 13 bases lay between the germline ends. From germline, CDR1 is MNHEY and CDR2 SMNVEV (reference sequence). The CDR3 nucleotides read TGTGCCAGCAGTTTCCAGCGACTCTCGACCGGGGAGCTGTTTTTT. Its protein product is CASSFQRLSTGELFF.

This clonotype was recorded many times. As DNA, the CDR3 is TGTGCCAGCAGTTTTCCTGGGCGGGAAAAGGGCTACGAGCAGTACTTC. Protein: CASSFPGREKGYEQYF. The chain has TRBV12-3 or TRBV12-4 and TRBJ2-7, with D possibly matching TRBD2 (6 bases). The CDR3 consists of 16 residues. The ends were cut back, 3 bases at V and 3 bases at J, with 18 bases in the middle.

This CDR3 reads CASSSRDASYEQYF. CDR3 DNA sequence: TGCGCCAGCAGCTCCCGGGACGCTTCCTACGAGCAGTACTTC. The chain joins TRBV5-1 to TRBJ2-7; the D gene could be TRBD1 or TRBD2 (5 bases each). Trimming took off 3 bases at V and 1 base at J, with 11 bases between the two ends. This CDR3 comprises 14 residues. Germline assignment: CDR1 SGHRS and CDR2 YFSETQ.

As to this clonotype: A single base separates this from a much larger clone, so it may be a read error. The rearrangement links TRBV5-1 to TRBJ2-7, with unresolved D. Germline V lookup: CDR1 SGHRS, CDR2 YFSETQ. CDR3 length: 13 amino acids. CDR3 DNA: TGCGCCAGCAGCTCGCTGGGTGGAGACGAGCAGCACTTC. Translated: CASSSLGGDEQHF.

This clonotype occurred many times. This chain joins TRBV5-1 and TRBJ2-1; the match to TRBD2 covers 13 bases. This CDR3 contains 16 residues. The germline gives CDR1 SGHRS, CDR2 YFSETQ. The V segment lost 4 bases and the J segment 6 bases; nucleotides outside the gene matches: 7. The CDR3 reads CASSGVTSGGGNEQFF. The CDR3, as DNA: TGCGCCAGCAGCGGCGTCACTAGCGGGGGGGGCAATGAGCAGTTCTTC.

In this sample, this clonotype turned up many times. The V gene is TRBV7-2, the J gene TRBJ1-1; the D gene is possibly TRBD1 (5 bases). CDR3 length: 11 residues. Trimming left V 6 bases short and J 7 bases short, with 9 bases between. Germline V gives CDR1 SGHTA, CDR2 FQGNSA. The CDR3 coding sequence is TGTGCCAGCAGTCCAGGGATTGAAGCTTTCTTT. Its translation: CASSPGIEAFF.

This clonotype was picked up many times. The rearrangement uses TRBV20-1 and TRBJ1-1, with D uncertain. The ends were cut back, 0 bases at V and 5 bases at J, with 10 bases in the middle. This CDR3 contains 13 residues. Germline values: CDR1 DFQATT, CDR2 SNEGSKA (reference sequence). CDR3 loop: CSARETVRTEAFF. The CDR3 nucleotides read TGCAGTGCTAGAGAAACAGTTAGGACTGAAGCTTTCTTT.

This clonotype appeared many times. The chain couples TRBV4-1 to TRBJ2-1; D possibly corresponds to TRBD2 (7 bases). The CDR3 runs to 15 residues. The V gene's germline CDR1 is MGHRA and CDR2 YSYEKL. Trimming left V 4 bases short and J 2 bases short, with 12 bases between. DNA for the CDR3: TGCGCCAGCAGCCTCGGGGGGCTTCCCTACAATGAGCAGTTCTTC. Protein sequence: CASSLGGLPYNEQFF.

This clonotype was found many times. The chain links TRBV10-3 to TRBJ2-7; D is unresolved. The germline V and J ends were trimmed by 0 bases and 9 bases, with 6 bases remaining between them. Germline V gene lookup returns CDR1 ENHRY and CDR2 SYGVKD. The CDR3 sequence is 11 residues long. The CDR3 DNA reads as TGTGCCATCAGTGAGTCCGTCGTGCAGTACTTC. Protein: CAISESVVQYF.

This clonotype was detected many times. V and J are TRBV12-3 or TRBV12-4 and TRBJ2-7; D is unclear. The CDR3 spans 13 residues. The V end lost 7 bases, the J end lost 4 bases, and 14 bases lay between the germline ends. CDR3 in DNA: TGTGCCAGCAACGGCCGATGGTTTTACGAGCAGTACTTC. Its protein product is CASNGRWFYEQYF.

This clonotype was seen many times. The chain employs TRBV6-1 and TRBJ2-6; D not resolved. In germline, CDR1 is MNHNS, CDR2 SASEGT. Trimming took 7 bases from V and 0 from J, leaving 19 bases between them. CDR3 length equals 18 residues. The CDR3 spells CASTPLGRSLSGANVLTF. CDR3 nucleotide sequence: TGTGCCAGCACCCCTCTGGGCAGGAGCCTCTCTGGGGCCAACGTCCTGACTTTC.